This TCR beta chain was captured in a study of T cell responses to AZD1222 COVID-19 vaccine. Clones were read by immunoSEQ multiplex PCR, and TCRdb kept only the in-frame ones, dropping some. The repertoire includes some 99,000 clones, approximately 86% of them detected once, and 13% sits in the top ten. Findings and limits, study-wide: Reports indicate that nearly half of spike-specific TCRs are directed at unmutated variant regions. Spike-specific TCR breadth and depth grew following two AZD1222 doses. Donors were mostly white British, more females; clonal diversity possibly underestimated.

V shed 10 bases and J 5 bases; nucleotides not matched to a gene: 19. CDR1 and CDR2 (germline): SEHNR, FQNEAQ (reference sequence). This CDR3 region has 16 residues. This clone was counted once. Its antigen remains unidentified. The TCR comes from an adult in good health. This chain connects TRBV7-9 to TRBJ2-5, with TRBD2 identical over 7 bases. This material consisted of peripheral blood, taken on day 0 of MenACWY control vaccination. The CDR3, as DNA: TGTGCCATCCCATCAGTCCCTAGCGGCGGGGAGGAGACCCAGTACTTC. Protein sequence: CAIPSVPSGGEETQYF.